The 28 T cell receptor beta chains given below trace back to one sample, sequenced in a study of graft-versus-host responses after intestinal transplantation. Produced via immunoSEQ multiplex PCR; TCRdb's table is partial and in-frame only. The sample lists more than 90,000 clones, approximately 92% occurring once. No antigen is known for these receptors. Sequencing was performed on unstimulated CD8+ T cells sorted from spleen or lymph node cells, taken before intestinal transplant. The receptors shown here come from a human donor who received an intestinal transplant.

The gene calls are TRBV13 and TRBJ2-3; 14 nucleotides align to TRBD2. Germline values: CDR1 PRHDT, CDR2 FYEKMQ (reference sequence). The CDR3 sequence is 22 residues long. With 5 bases clipped from V and 4 bases from J, the junction kept 23 bases outside the gene matches. In nucleotides, the CDR3 is TGTGCCAGCAGCGGCTCCCCGGGGGGACTAGCGGGAGAAGTTGGGGCGTCAGATACGCAGTATTTT. Translation: CASSGSPGGLAGEVGASDTQYF.

V and J are TRBV7-8 and TRBJ1-2, with a possible D match to TRBD1 (5 bases). CDR1 SGHVS and CDR2 FQNEAQ come from the germline V gene. The CDR3 is 14 amino acids. V gave up 0 bases and J gave up 5 bases, with 10 bases separating them. The CDR3 sequence: CASSLARTPYGYTF. The CDR3 coding sequence is TGTGCCAGCAGCTTAGCCCGGACACCTTATGGCTACACCTTC.

The J gene is TRBJ1-2, the V gene TRBV19; 9 positions agree with TRBD1. Germline V gene lookup returns CDR1 LNHDA and CDR2 SQIVND (reference sequence). Losses at the gene ends were 8 bases for V and 6 bases for J; bases not matched to a gene: 13. The CDR3 runs 15 residues. CDR3 bases: TGTGCCAGTTTATTCGCCGGGACAGGGTATCATGGCTACACCTTC. This gives the protein CASLFAGTGYHGYTF.

This clone was picked up one time. The chain employs TRBV28 and TRBJ1-2; 8 bases are a match to TRBD1. V shed 2 bases, J shed 3 bases, and the junction held 5 bases outside the gene matches. Germline CDR1 MDHEN, CDR2 SYDVKM. This CDR3 spans 15 amino acids. The DNA of the CDR3 is TGTGCCAGCAGTTTAGGAGGACAGGGACACTATGGCTACACCTTC. Amino acids: CASSLGGQGHYGYTF.

The chain joins TRBV14 to TRBJ2-7; 11 bases agree with TRBD1. CDR1 is SGHDN, CDR2 FVKESK, per germline. The length of the CDR3 is 13 residues. Trimming cost V 5 bases and J 5 bases; bases outside gene matches: 2. The CDR3 DNA reads TGTGCCAGCAGCTGGGGACAGGGGGACGAGCAGTACTTC. It translates to CASSWGQGDEQYF.

The V and J genes are TRBV19 and TRBJ2-5; 11 nucleotides align to TRBD2. The closer fit of TRBJ2-7 to the DNA end suggests the J call may be wrong. Germline CDR1 and CDR2: LNHDA and SQIVND (reference sequence). The CDR3 loop spans 15 amino acids. The CDR3 region is CASSIGTSGLYEQYF. The CDR3 nucleotides are TGTGCCAGTAGTATTGGGACTAGCGGCCTATACGAGCAGTACTTC.

The V call is TRBV27, the J call TRBJ2-7; 9 bases are a match to TRBD1. This CDR3 has 18 amino acids. Germline loops: CDR1 MNHEY, CDR2 SMNVEV (reference sequence). V shed 4 bases and J 3 bases; nucleotides not matched to a gene: 16. The CDR3 nucleotides are TGTGCCAGCAGTTCCCTGTCCACTCCGGGACAGGGAGGCTACGAGCAGTACTTC. It is translated as CASSSLSTPGQGGYEQYF.

Only one count was recorded for this clone. CDR3 coding DNA: TGTGCCAGCAGCCCGGGACTAGCGGCTATTACCTACGAGCAGTACTTC. Amino acids: CASSPGLAAITYEQYF. The rearrangement links TRBV4-2 to TRBJ2-7; TRBD2 matches at 11 bases. The trim removed 4 bases at V and 2 bases at J, leaving 7 bases unmatched. The CDR3 is 16 residues long. Germline assignment: CDR1 LGHNA and CDR2 YNFKEQ.

This clone was counted a single time. The CDR3 is CASSEGAGGTDTQYF. The CDR3 DNA sequence: TGTGCCAGCAGTGAAGGGGCGGGGGGCACAGATACGCAGTATTTT. The rearrangement links TRBV6-4 to TRBJ2-3, with 7 bases identical to TRBD2. Trimming took 3 bases from V and 1 from J; bases not matched to a gene: 4. Germline CDR1 MRHNA, CDR2 SNTAGT. The CDR3 spans 15 residues.

The chain carries TRBV18 and TRBJ2-7; D unresolved. The V and J ends lost 5 bases and 3 bases respectively, with 11 bases between them. Per germline, CDR1 KGHSH and CDR2 LQKENI. This CDR3 is 13 amino acids long. The CDR3 sequence is CASSEAVVYEQYF. The CDR3 DNA is TGTGCCAGCTCAGAGGCCGTCGTCTACGAGCAGTACTTC. Drawing the rest from reference TRBV18 and TRBJ2-7, the complete variable domain is NAGVMQNPRHLVRRRGQEARLRCSPMKGHSHVYWYRQLPEEGLKFMVYLQKENIIDESGMPKERFSAEFPKEGPSILRIQQVVRGDSAAYFCASSEAVVYEQYFGPGTRLTVT.

The chain combines TRBV5-6 with TRBJ1-1, with 7 bases identical to TRBD1. J was trimmed by 0 bases and V by 3 bases; bases with no gene match: 5. Germline CDR1 reads SGHDT; CDR2 reads YYEEEE. The CDR3 has 15 amino acids. For the CDR3, the DNA is TGTGCCAGCAGCTCGGAGGGACAGATGAACACTGAAGCTTTCTTT. It codes for CASSSEGQMNTEAFF. Combining the CDR3 with reference TRBV5-6 and TRBJ1-1 gives the whole variable domain DAGVTQSPTHLIKTRGQQVTLRCSPKSGHDTVSWYQQALGQGPQFIFQYYEEEERQRGNFPDRFSGHQFPNYSSELNVNALLLGDSALYLCASSSEGQMNTEAFFGQGTRLTVV.

The chain combines TRBV4-1 with TRBJ1-6; TRBD1 matches at 7 bases. CDR3 length: 15 amino acids. CDR1 and CDR2 (germline): MGHRA, YSYEKL. V lost 2 bases and J lost 9; bases outside the gene matches: 7. The CDR3 here is CASSQNRGSASPLHF. The CDR3 DNA reads TGCGCCAGCAGCCAAAACAGGGGCAGCGCTTCACCCCTCCACTTT.

CDR3 loop: CASSLDPPGWNGYTF. The CDR3 DNA sequence: TGTGCCAGCAGCTTAGACCCCCCCGGGTGGAACGGCTACACCTTC. The chain couples TRBV11-2 to TRBJ1-2, with D uncertain. The germline V gene has CDR1 SGHAT and CDR2 FQNNGV. This CDR3 is 15 amino acids long. Trimming removed 0 bases from V and 8 bases from J, with 16 bases in between.

The chain has TRBV4-1 and TRBJ2-7; TRBD2 matches 7 bases. This CDR3 has 15 residues. The ends lost 0 bases at V and 3 bases at J; junction bases unmatched: 5. The V gene's germline CDR1 is MGHRA and CDR2 YSYEKL. The CDR3 reads CASSQEGRELYEQYF. For the CDR3, the DNA is TGCGCCAGCAGCCAAGAGGGGCGGGAGCTCTACGAGCAGTACTTC.

The chain recombines TRBV6-1 with TRBJ1-5; tentative D call: TRBD1 (5 bases). CDR1 MNHNS and CDR2 SASEGT come from the germline V gene. V was shortened by 7 bases and J by 0 bases, with 13 bases between the two germline ends. The CDR3 has 15 residues. This CDR3 is CASMRGTVSNQPQHF. The DNA for the CDR3 is TGTGCCAGCATGCGGGGCACCGTTAGCAATCAGCCCCAGCATTTT.

This clone is a singleton in its sample. This sequence joins TRBV7-6 and TRBJ2-7, with TRBD2 matching over 15 bases. Germline CDR1 is SGHVS and CDR2 is FNYEAQ. J lost 5 bases, V lost 5 bases, and 7 bases had no gene match. The CDR3 spans 16 residues. CDR3 sequence: CASSPWTSGGDDEQYF. The CDR3 DNA reads TGTGCCAGCAGCCCTTGGACTAGCGGGGGGGATGACGAGCAGTACTTC.

This clone turned up a few times. J is TRBJ2-1 and V is TRBV27; no reliable D call. This CDR3 contains 11 residues. CDR1 is MNHEY, CDR2 SMNVEV, per germline (reference sequence). V lost 3 bases to trimming and J lost 6 bases, with 3 bases between them. The CDR3 DNA is TGTGCCAGCAGTTTCGGCAATGAGCAGTTCTTC. Its protein is CASSFGNEQFF.

The V gene is TRBV23-1, the J gene TRBJ1-2; D may be TRBD1 (6 bases). TRBV23-1 is an ORF for which the function is uncertain. The CDR3 runs to 16 residues. Trimming pared 4 bases from V and 6 bases from J, leaving 21 bases between. The CDR3 sequence: CASSPRRAGDWNGYTF. The CDR3 DNA reads TGCGCCAGCAGTCCCCGAAGGGCAGGGGATTGGAATGGCTACACCTTC.

This chain uses TRBV4-1 with TRBJ2-7, with D possibly TRBD2 on 6 matching bases. Germline V gene lookup returns CDR1 MGHRA and CDR2 YSYEKL. Deletions cut 4 bases from V and 0 bases from J, with 13 bases between. The CDR3 runs 15 residues. CDR3 DNA: TGCGCCAGCAGCCTCGGCGGGGCCCTCTCCTACGAGCAGTACTTC. This encodes CASSLGGALSYEQYF.

The rearrangement links TRBV6-5 to TRBJ2-7, with 14 bases matching TRBD2. Germline V gives CDR1 MNHEY, CDR2 SVGAGI. V dropped 5 bases and J dropped 2; count of bases not matched to a gene: 2. The CDR3 has 15 residues. CDR3 sequence: CASSATSGGAYEQYF. The DNA for the CDR3 is TGTGCCAGCAGTGCGACTAGCGGGGGGGCCTACGAGCAGTACTTC.

The genes are TRBV5-1 and TRBJ2-7, with D tentatively TRBD2 (5 bases). This CDR3 region has 14 residues. Germline V CDR1 and CDR2: SGHRS, YFSETQ. The germline V and J ends were trimmed by 2 bases and 4 bases, with 13 bases remaining between them. DNA of the CDR3: TGCGCCAGCAGCTTTGCGAGCGGTGGGTACGAGCAGTACTTC. As protein: CASSFASGGYEQYF.

The chain couples TRBV6-4 to TRBJ1-5, with no clear D. With 4 bases removed from V and 0 bases from J, the gap between germline ends came to 13 bases. The CDR3 totals 16 residues. Germline CDR1 is MRHNA and CDR2 is SNTAGT. CDR3 sequence (DNA): TGTGCCAGCAGTGGTCTCCGAGAAGATAGCAATCAGCCCCAGCATTTT. Protein product: CASSGLREDSNQPQHF.

CDR3 coding DNA: TGTGCCAGTAGCTCAATACTAACGGGAATCTCCTACAATGAGCAGTTCTTC. It encodes CASSSILTGISYNEQFF. The chain links TRBV19 to TRBJ2-1, with a possible D match to TRBD2 (5 bases). The ends were cut back, 6 bases at V and 0 bases at J, with 18 bases in the middle. The CDR3 is 17 amino acids. CDR1 is LNHDA, CDR2 SQIVND, per germline (reference sequence).

The CDR3 DNA reads TGTGCCAGCCCGAGCGGGACTGAAGCTTTCTTT. This encodes CASPSGTEAFF. The rearrangement joins TRBV19 to TRBJ1-1, with D unresolved. This CDR3 contains 11 residues. Germline assignment: CDR1 LNHDA and CDR2 SQIVND (reference sequence). Deletions cut 9 bases from V and 5 bases from J, with 10 bases between.

The chain joins TRBV13 to TRBJ2-3; D perhaps matches TRBD2 (6 bases). V was clipped by 0 bases and J by 1 base, with 8 bases between them. There are 15 residues in the CDR3. Germline loops: CDR1 PRHDT, CDR2 FYEKMQ (reference sequence). The CDR3, as DNA: TGTGCCAGCAGCTTAGGTAGCGGTCGCACAGATACGCAGTATTTT. This translates into CASSLGSGRTDTQYF.

The rearrangement uses TRBV11-3 and TRBJ2-3; a weak D match, TRBD2 (6 bases). This CDR3 spans 15 amino acids. The ends were cut back, 3 bases at V and 1 base at J, with 11 bases in the middle. The V gene's germline CDR1 is SGHNT and CDR2 YENEEA. As DNA, the CDR3 is TGTGCCAGCAGCTTCCGGGGGACCGGCACAGATACGCAGTATTTT. The encoded protein is CASSFRGTGTDTQYF.

J is TRBJ2-5 and V is TRBV7-9, with 7 positions matching TRBD2. Germline V gene lookup returns CDR1 SEHNR and CDR2 FQNEAQ (reference sequence). This CDR3 spans 13 amino acids. V lost 5 bases and J lost 6; bases outside the gene matches: 6. In nucleotides, the CDR3 is TGTGCCAGCAGCCGGGAGGATGGAAAGACCCAGTACTTC. This translates into CASSREDGKTQYF.

This chain links TRBV6-5 with TRBJ2-3; TRBD2 matches at 12 bases. The J segment lost 6 bases and the V segment lost 6 bases, leaving 4 bases of the junction unmatched. Germline values: CDR1 MNHEY, CDR2 SVGAGI. CDR3 length: 14 amino acids. CDR3 in amino acids: CASRLAGGGDTQYF. Here the CDR3 DNA reads TGTGCCAGCAGACTAGCGGGGGGTGGTGATACGCAGTATTTT.